This passage covers 31 T cell receptor beta chains from one sample sequenced in a study of molecular identifiers for immune sequencing clone quantification. MiXCR was run by TCRdb on the PCR reads, yielding one entry per CDR3 protein. The sample has approximately 630,000 distinct CDR3 sequences, roughly 27% seen once. Sequencing used naive CD8+ T cells from blood, with Jurkat cell RNA spiked in. Noted subset: FACS-sorted CD8+CD4-CCR7+CD45RA+ naive T cells. Receptor source: a human donor in good health. Some libraries in this study had Jurkat cell RNA spiked in.

The DNA of the CDR3 is TGTGCCAGTAGTATTGGGAAGAACACTGAAGCTTTCTTT. As protein: CASSIGKNTEAFF. V usage is TRBV19 and J usage is TRBJ1-1; unclear D gene. The germline V gene encodes CDR1 LNHDA and CDR2 SQIVND (reference sequence). The CDR3 contains 13 residues. With 3 bases removed from V and 1 base from J, the gap between germline ends came to 6 bases.

This clonotype was seen at least ten times. The CDR3 here is CASTRLAGAVDTQYF. Written as DNA, the CDR3 is TGTGCCAGCACTAGACTAGCGGGAGCTGTGGATACGCAGTATTTT. V and J are TRBV2 and TRBJ2-3; TRBD2 agrees at 12 bases. The CDR3 is 15 residues long. CDR1 is SNHLY, CDR2 FYNNEI, per germline. Trimming removed 7 bases from V and 6 bases from J; junction bases left unmatched: 8.

The sample holds a few counts of this clonotype. This rearrangement joins TRBV6-2 or TRBV6-3 to TRBJ2-7; D call uncertain. V was clipped by 8 bases and J by 1 base, with 15 bases between them. Germline V gene sequence: CDR1 MNHEY, CDR2 SVGEGT. CDR3 size: 14 residues. CDR3 nucleotide sequence: TGTGCCAGCGCCTCAGCCTTCGCTTCCTACGAGCAGTACTTC. As protein: CASASAFASYEQYF.

The rearrangement uses TRBV5-6 and TRBJ1-1; D is uncertain. The CDR3 contains 11 residues. The germline V gene has CDR1 SGHDT and CDR2 YYEEEE. Trimming stripped 0 bases from V and 7 bases from J, with 4 bases between. The DNA of the CDR3 is TGTGCCAGCAGCTTGGATTATGAAGCTTTCTTT. Translating it yields CASSLDYEAFF.

This clonotype was recorded many times. The CDR3 bases are TGTGCCAGCACCCCGCTGGACTCTGGAAACACCATATATTTT. The encoded protein is CASTPLDSGNTIYF. The rearrangement joins TRBV6-2 or TRBV6-3 to TRBJ1-3; D is ambiguous. The V gene lost 7 bases and the J gene lost 0 bases, with 10 bases spanning the gap. This CDR3 has 14 amino acids. Per germline, CDR1 MNHEY and CDR2 SVGEGT.

This clonotype has at least ten counts. J is TRBJ2-3 and V is TRBV6-6; the D call may be TRBD1 or TRBD2 (5 bases each). V lost 7 bases and J 7 bases, leaving 12 bases between the germline ends. The CDR3 runs to 12 residues. The germline CDR1 and CDR2 sequences are MNHNY and SVGAGI (reference sequence). The CDR3 sequence is CASTGTFHTQYF. In DNA, the CDR3 is TGTGCCAGCACCGGGACCTTTCATACGCAGTATTTT.

This chain connects TRBV2 to TRBJ1-2, with D unresolved. The CDR3 has 13 residues. V was trimmed by 2 bases and J by 1 base, leaving 5 bases between them. CDR1 and CDR2 from the germline V gene are SNHLY and FYNNEI. CDR3 sequence: CASSELVNYGYTF. CDR3 sequence (DNA): TGTGCCAGCAGTGAATTGGTTAACTATGGCTACACCTTC.

The chain couples TRBV4-3 to TRBJ2-1, with 10 bases aligning to TRBD2. V shed 4 bases, J shed 8 bases, and the junction held 8 bases outside the gene matches. This CDR3 spans 15 amino acids. Germline V gives CDR1 LGHNA, CDR2 YSLEER. The CDR3 region has the DNA TGCGCCAGCAGCCTGGGTTCTAGCGGGAGTGATGAGCAGTTCTTC. Its translation is CASSLGSSGSDEQFF.

V is TRBV2 and J is TRBJ1-1; 7 nucleotides align to TRBD1. Germline trimming cut 0 bases from V and 1 base from J; bases unmatched to any gene: 8. Germline values: CDR1 SNHLY, CDR2 FYNNEI. CDR3 length equals 17 residues. The DNA for the CDR3 is TGTGCCAGCAGTGAAGCGCTTTCGGACAGGTCGAACACTGAAGCTTTCTTT. Translated, it gives CASSEALSDRSNTEAFF.

The V and J genes are TRBV19 and TRBJ2-3; weak D call: TRBD2 (5 bases). Germline V gene data show CDR1 as LNHDA and CDR2 as SQIVND (reference sequence). The CDR3 contains 15 residues. The germline V and J ends were trimmed by 4 bases and 3 bases, with 14 bases remaining between them. The CDR3 protein is CASSKEETTTDTQYF. CDR3 coding DNA: TGTGCCAGTAGTAAAGAGGAGACTACTACAGATACGCAGTATTTT.

This clonotype has at least ten counts. V usage is TRBV6-2 or TRBV6-3 and J usage is TRBJ2-5, with unresolved D. CDR3 length: 12 residues. The germline gives CDR1 MNHEY, CDR2 SVGEGT. Trimming took 6 bases from V and 4 from J, leaving 9 bases between them. The CDR3 DNA reads as TGTGCCAGCAGAACGGGTTTAGAGACCCAGTACTTC. Its translation: CASRTGLETQYF.

This clonotype was counted at least ten times. The rearrangement links TRBV20-1 to TRBJ2-4, with unresolved D. The length of the CDR3 is 12 residues. Deletions cut 3 bases from V and 7 bases from J, with 10 bases between. Germline loops: CDR1 DFQATT, CDR2 SNEGSKA (reference sequence). The CDR3 sequence is CSASPGRNIQYF. CDR3 in DNA: TGCAGTGCTAGTCCAGGAAGGAACATTCAGTACTTC.

Worth noting for this clonotype: A single base separates this from a much larger clone, so it may be a read error. The genes are TRBV7-6 and TRBJ2-7; the D is unclear. The CDR3 contains 14 residues. The V gene lost 1 base and the J gene lost 2 bases, with 9 bases spanning the gap. The germline V gene encodes CDR1 SGHVS and CDR2 FNYEAQ. This CDR3 reads CASSLGVETYEQYF. CDR3 coding DNA: TGTGCCAGCAGCTTAGGGGTAGAAACCTACGAGCAGTACTTC.

On this clonotype: A read error may be the cause here, since a much bigger clone is one base away. Lacking the conserved final phenylalanine or tryptophan, this CDR3 likely reflects a read error. CDR3 nucleotides: TGTGCCAGCAGTGACCGATTCGATACGCAGTATATT. Protein: CASSDRFDTQYI. J is TRBJ2-3 and V is TRBV2; unclear D gene. Germline-derived CDR1 and CDR2 are SNHLY and FYNNEI. V lost 3 bases, J lost 6 bases, and 7 bases lay in between. The CDR3 has 12 residues.

V usage is TRBV6-2 or TRBV6-3 and J usage is TRBJ1-6; D is undetermined. V was clipped by 2 bases and J by 10 bases, with 12 bases between them. The CDR3 consists of 14 residues. The germline CDR1 and CDR2 sequences are MNHEY and SVGEGT. The CDR3 is CASSYRPGRSPLHF. In DNA form, the CDR3 reads TGTGCCAGCAGTTACCGCCCGGGCCGGTCACCCCTCCACTTT.

In its sample, this clonotype was seen many times. The rearrangement uses TRBV6-6 and TRBJ1-1, with D unresolved. This CDR3 contains 13 residues. Trimming stripped 8 bases from V and 11 bases from J, with 21 bases between. Germline V CDR1 and CDR2: MNHNY, SVGAGI (reference sequence). The CDR3 sequence: CASAYGGPLGAFF. CDR3 coding DNA: TGTGCCAGCGCCTACGGCGGTCCTCTCGGGGCTTTCTTT.

Note on this clonotype: The junction shows a germline mismatch at one end, possibly a read error. V and J are TRBV11-2 and TRBJ2-7; 7 bases line up with TRBD1. In germline, CDR1 is SGHAT, CDR2 FQNNGV. This CDR3 is built from 13 residues. The CDR3 DNA follows: TGTGCCCGCAGCCCGGGGACAGACGACGAGCAGTACTTC. Translating it yields CARSPGTDDEQYF.

Worth noting for this clonotype: A read error may be the cause here, since a much bigger clone is one base away. V gene TRBV6-2 or TRBV6-3 combines with J gene TRBJ2-5; 10 nucleotides match TRBD1. V gave up 5 bases and J gave up 6 bases; unmatched junction bases: 6. Germline assignment: CDR1 MNHEY and CDR2 SVGEGT. The CDR3 covers 14 residues. CDR3 nucleotide sequence: TGTGCCAGCAGTGTGGGACAGGGGCGGCAGACCCAGTACTTC. Encoded protein: CASSVGQGRQTQYF.

This clonotype turned up a few times. The V gene is TRBV6-5, the J gene TRBJ2-1; 11 nucleotides agree with TRBD1. V lost 4 bases and J lost 2; bases outside the gene matches: 10. The CDR3 loop spans 18 amino acids. Germline CDR1 MNHEY, CDR2 SVGAGI. CDR3 nucleotide sequence: TGTGCCAGCAGTTCCCCGGACAGGGGGCAACTCCCCTACAATGAGCAGTTCTTC. This codes for CASSSPDRGQLPYNEQFF.

This clonotype has ten or more counts. J is TRBJ1-1 and V is TRBV6-2 or TRBV6-3; the D is unclear. The germline V gene encodes CDR1 MNHEY and CDR2 SVGEGT. The CDR3 is 12 residues long. Trimming removed 7 bases at V and 5 bases at J, with 11 bases between. This chain's CDR3 is CASTQGWTEAFF. CDR3 bases: TGTGCCAGCACACAAGGTTGGACTGAAGCTTTCTTT.

Concerning this clonotype: A much larger clone lies one base from this, so it may be a read error. The chain employs TRBV5-1 and TRBJ1-1; D is possibly TRBD1 (6 bases). This CDR3 spans 16 amino acids. In germline, CDR1 is SGHRS, CDR2 YFSETQ. The chain's CDR3 is CASGLRDVTGNTEAFF. Here the CDR3 DNA reads TGCGCCAGCGGCTTGAGGGACGTGACAGGAAACACTGAAGCTTTCTTT.

This clonotype showed up many times. V gene TRBV2 combines with J gene TRBJ2-3; 9 nucleotides match TRBD2. The CDR3 spans 16 residues. From germline, CDR1 is SNHLY and CDR2 FYNNEI. Trimming at V came to 7 bases and at J to 7 bases, leaving 15 bases not matched to a gene. The CDR3 loop reads CASKTGRLAARYTQYF. DNA for the CDR3: TGTGCCAGCAAAACAGGGAGACTAGCGGCCCGGTATACGCAGTATTTT.

V is TRBV30 and J is TRBJ2-2, with D unclear. CDR3 length: 15 amino acids. Looked up from germline, CDR1 is GTSNPN and CDR2 is SVGIG (reference sequence). The germline V and J ends were trimmed by 0 bases and 7 bases, with 15 bases remaining between them. CDR3 DNA: TGTGCCTGGAGTGTACTGGTAGGGAATCACGGGGAGCTGTTTTTT. Protein: CAWSVLVGNHGELFF.

The chain joins TRBV29-1 to TRBJ2-7, with D unclear. The V end lost 5 bases, the J end lost 3 bases, and 11 bases lay between the germline ends. The CDR3 contains 12 residues. Per the germline V gene, CDR1 is SQVTM and CDR2 is ANQGSEA. CDR3 sequence reads: CSVSGDFYEQYF. In nucleotides, the CDR3 is TGCAGCGTTTCTGGGGATTTCTACGAGCAGTACTTC.

On this clonotype itself: With a much larger clone just one base away, this may be a read error. The rearrangement joins TRBV7-2 to TRBJ2-1; 7 bases line up with TRBD1. The CDR3 is 15 amino acids. Germline CDR1 and CDR2: SGHTA and FQGNSA. DNA for the CDR3: TGTGCCAGCAGATGGGACAGCAGCTCCTGCAATGAGCAGTTCTTC. It encodes CASRWDSSSCNEQFF.

This rearrangement joins TRBV6-6 to TRBJ2-3; 7 nucleotides match TRBD2. CDR1 MNHNY and CDR2 SVGAGI come from the germline V gene (reference sequence). V shed 5 bases, J shed 6 bases, and the junction held 8 bases outside the gene matches. CDR3 length equals 14 residues. CDR3 residues: CASSHRDYDDTQYF. In DNA form, the CDR3 reads TGTGCCAGCAGTCACCGGGACTACGACGATACGCAGTATTTT.

This clonotype came up a few times. The chain carries TRBV27 and TRBJ2-2, with D uncertain. The CDR3 runs 16 residues. CDR1 and CDR2 from the germline V gene are MNHEY and SMNVEV (reference sequence). Trimming took off 7 bases at V and 2 bases at J, with 17 bases between the two ends. The CDR3 here is CASKNFAELNTGELFF. The DNA of the CDR3 is TGTGCCAGCAAAAATTTCGCTGAACTTAACACCGGGGAGCTGTTTTTT.

This clonotype appeared many times. The junction shows a germline mismatch at one end, possibly a read error. The chain employs TRBV20-1 and TRBJ2-7; 7 nucleotides agree with TRBD1. Germline V gene data show CDR1 as DFQATT and CDR2 as SNEGSKA (reference sequence). This CDR3 contains 12 residues. The CDR3 nucleotides are TGCAGTGCTAGTCCAACCATCGGGACAGAGCTTTTT. Its protein is CSASPTIGTELF.

The sample holds many counts of this clonotype. The gene calls are TRBV28 and TRBJ1-5; possible D gene TRBD1, 5 bases. The CDR3 contains 12 residues. Per germline, CDR1 MDHEN and CDR2 SYDVKM. V lost 3 bases and J 7 bases, leaving 7 bases between the germline ends. The chain's CDR3 is CASSLWGQPQHF. The CDR3, as DNA: TGTGCCAGCAGTTTGTGGGGGCAGCCCCAGCATTTT. The whole variable domain, remainder taken from reference TRBV28 and TRBJ1-5, is DVKVTQSSRYLVKRTGEKVFLECVQDMDHENMFWYRQDPGLGLRLIYFSYDVKMKEKGDIPEGYSVSREKKERFSLILESASTNQTSMYLCASSLWGQPQHFGDGTRLSIL.

At least ten counts were recorded for this clonotype. The J gene is TRBJ1-1, the V gene TRBV7-2, with a possible D match to TRBD1 (6 bases). CDR3 size: 16 residues. Germline assignment: CDR1 SGHTA and CDR2 FQGNSA. V was pared by 5 bases and J by 0 bases, with 16 bases between. In DNA form, the CDR3 reads TGTGCCAGCAGCCAAACAGGGTTCGATATGAACACTGAAGCTTTCTTT. Translation gives CASSQTGFDMNTEAFF.

This clonotype was counted a single time. This may arise from a read error, as a much more abundant clone is one base away. No conserved phenylalanine or tryptophan ends this CDR3, so it is likely a read error. V and J are TRBV4-3 and TRBJ1-1; D not resolved. CDR3 length: 19 amino acids. The V gene lost 0 bases and the J gene lost 0 bases, with 20 bases spanning the gap. Germline values: CDR1 LGHNA, CDR2 YSLEER. The CDR3 nucleotides read TGCGCCAGCAGCCAAGATCAGACGGAGGAACCGTTCATGAACACTGAAGCTTTCATT. It is translated as CASSQDQTEEPFMNTEAFI.